Presented here are 3 T cell receptor beta chains from one specimen sequenced in a study of response to subunit inactivated influenza vaccine. TCRdb re-called the RT-PCR reads through MiXCR, storing one row per CDR3 protein. The sample yields about 190,000 distinct CDR3 sequences, 13% to 15% seen once. The input for sequencing was CD8+ T cells sorted from PBMCs, taken around 5 days after vaccination. These receptors were collected from a man aged 45-65 years who received an inactivated influenza vaccine.

This sequence joins TRBV7-9 and TRBJ2-7; D is perhaps TRBD2 (6 bases). In germline, CDR1 is SEHNR, CDR2 FQNEAQ (reference sequence). This CDR3 is built from 11 residues. V was pared by 7 bases and J by 5 bases, with 9 bases between. Here the CDR3 reads CASTRDDEQYF. CDR3 coding DNA: TGTGCCAGCACGCGGGACGACGAGCAGTACTTC.

CDR3 loop: CSATGPEVNEQFF. The CDR3 DNA follows: TGCAGTGCAACGGGCCCGGAGGTCAATGAGCAGTTCTTC. The J gene is TRBJ2-1, the V gene TRBV20-1, with D tentatively TRBD2 (5 bases). CDR1 and CDR2 from the germline V gene are DFQATT and SNEGSKA (reference sequence). V was pared by 6 bases and J by 6 bases, with 15 bases between. The CDR3 spans 13 residues.

The V gene is TRBV20-1, the J gene TRBJ2-7, with unresolved D. Deletions cut 6 bases from V and 0 bases from J, with 15 bases between. The CDR3 has 14 residues. CDR1 is DFQATT and CDR2 is SNEGSKA in the germline V gene (reference sequence). CDR3 DNA: TGCAGTGCCAGATTTGGCCGGAACTCCTACGAGCAGTACTTC. Residues: CSARFGRNSYEQYF.